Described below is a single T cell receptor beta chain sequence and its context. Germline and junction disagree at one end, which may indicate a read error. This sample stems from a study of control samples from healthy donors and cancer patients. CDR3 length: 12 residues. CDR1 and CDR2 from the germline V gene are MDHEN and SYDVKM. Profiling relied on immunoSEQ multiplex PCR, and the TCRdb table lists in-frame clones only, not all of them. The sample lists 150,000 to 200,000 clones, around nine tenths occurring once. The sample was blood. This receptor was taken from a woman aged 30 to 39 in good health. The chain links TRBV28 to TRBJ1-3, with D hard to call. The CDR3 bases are TGTGCCAGCAGTATTAGGACTTCACACTTTCATTTT. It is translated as CASSIRTSHFHF.